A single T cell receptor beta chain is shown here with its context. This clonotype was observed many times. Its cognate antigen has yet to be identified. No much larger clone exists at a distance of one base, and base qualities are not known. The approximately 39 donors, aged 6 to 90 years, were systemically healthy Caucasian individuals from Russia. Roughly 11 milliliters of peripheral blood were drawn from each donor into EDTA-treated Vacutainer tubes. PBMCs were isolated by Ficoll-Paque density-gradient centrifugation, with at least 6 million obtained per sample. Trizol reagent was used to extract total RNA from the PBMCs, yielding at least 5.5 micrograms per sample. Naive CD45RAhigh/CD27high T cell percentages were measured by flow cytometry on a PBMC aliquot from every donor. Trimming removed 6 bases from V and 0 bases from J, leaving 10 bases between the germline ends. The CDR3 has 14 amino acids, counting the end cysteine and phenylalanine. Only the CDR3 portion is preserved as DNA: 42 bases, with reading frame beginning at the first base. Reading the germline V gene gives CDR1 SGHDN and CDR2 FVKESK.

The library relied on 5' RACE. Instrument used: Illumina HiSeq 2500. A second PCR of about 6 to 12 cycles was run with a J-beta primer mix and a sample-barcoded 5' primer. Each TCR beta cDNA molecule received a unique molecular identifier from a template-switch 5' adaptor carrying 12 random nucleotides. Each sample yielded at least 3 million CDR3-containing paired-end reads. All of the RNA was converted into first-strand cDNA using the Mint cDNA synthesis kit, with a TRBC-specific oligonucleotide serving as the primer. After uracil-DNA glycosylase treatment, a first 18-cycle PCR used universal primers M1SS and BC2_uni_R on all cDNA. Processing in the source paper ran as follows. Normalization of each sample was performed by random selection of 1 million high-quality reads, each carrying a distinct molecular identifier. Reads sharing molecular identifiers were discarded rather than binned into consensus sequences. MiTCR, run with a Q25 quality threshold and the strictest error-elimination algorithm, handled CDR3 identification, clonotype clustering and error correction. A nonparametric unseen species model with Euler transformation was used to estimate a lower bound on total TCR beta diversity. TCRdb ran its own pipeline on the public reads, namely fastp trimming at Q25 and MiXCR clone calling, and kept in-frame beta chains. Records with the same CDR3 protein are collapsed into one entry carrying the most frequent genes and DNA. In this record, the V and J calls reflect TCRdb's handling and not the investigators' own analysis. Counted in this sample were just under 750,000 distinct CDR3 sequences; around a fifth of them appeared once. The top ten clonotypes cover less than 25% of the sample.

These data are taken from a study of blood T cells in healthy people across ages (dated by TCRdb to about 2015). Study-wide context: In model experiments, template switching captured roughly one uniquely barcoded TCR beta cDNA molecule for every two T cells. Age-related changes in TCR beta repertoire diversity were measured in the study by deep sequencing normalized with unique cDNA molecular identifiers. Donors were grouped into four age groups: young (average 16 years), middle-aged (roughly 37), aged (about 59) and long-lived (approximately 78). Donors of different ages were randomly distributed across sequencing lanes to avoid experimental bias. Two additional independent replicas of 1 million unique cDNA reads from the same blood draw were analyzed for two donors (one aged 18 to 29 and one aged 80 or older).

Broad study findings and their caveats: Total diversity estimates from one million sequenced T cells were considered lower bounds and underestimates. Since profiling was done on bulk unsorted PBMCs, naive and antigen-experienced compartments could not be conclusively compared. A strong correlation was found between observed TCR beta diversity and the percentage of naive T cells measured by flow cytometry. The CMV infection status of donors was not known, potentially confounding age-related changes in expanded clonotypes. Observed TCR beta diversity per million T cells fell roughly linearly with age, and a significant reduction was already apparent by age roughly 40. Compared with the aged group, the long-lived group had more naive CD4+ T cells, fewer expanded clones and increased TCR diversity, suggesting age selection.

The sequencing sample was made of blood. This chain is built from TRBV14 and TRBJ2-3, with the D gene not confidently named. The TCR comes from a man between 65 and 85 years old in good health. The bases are TGTGCCAGCAGTCCCAGAACTAGCACAGATACGCAGTATTTT. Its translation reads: CASSPRTSTDTQYF.